Listed here are 20 T cell receptor beta chains from one sample, sequenced in a study of T cells after yellow fever vaccination. TCRdb called the 5' RACE reads again in MiXCR, with one record for every CDR3 protein. Altogether roughly 330,000 distinct CDR3 sequences are present, 6.8% being singletons, with the ten largest covering roughly 19%. The material was PBMCs, obtained more than 40 days after the first yellow fever vaccination. Every receptor here comes from a man younger than 35 who received the YFV17D yellow fever vaccine.

This clonotype occurred many times. The chain combines TRBV20-1 with TRBJ2-5, with D perhaps matching TRBD2 (5 bases). The germline V and J ends were trimmed by 6 bases and 5 bases, with 13 bases remaining between them. From germline, CDR1 is DFQATT and CDR2 SNEGSKA (reference sequence). This CDR3 is built from 12 residues. The CDR3 region is CSAMTPGETQYF. The CDR3 bases are TGCAGTGCGATGACCCCGGGGGAGACCCAGTACTTC.

This clonotype was picked up a small number of times. J is TRBJ2-3 and V is TRBV10-3; TRBD2 aligns across 13 bases. The CDR3 totals 16 residues. Germline V gene lookup returns CDR1 ENHRY and CDR2 SYGVKD. The trim removed 6 bases at V and 0 bases at J, leaving 3 bases unmatched. The CDR3 nucleotides are TGTGCCATCAGGGGGACTAGCGGGGCTAGCACAGATACGCAGTATTTT. This encodes CAIRGTSGASTDTQYF.

This clonotype was counted between two and nine times. The chain uses TRBV2 and TRBJ2-5; D is perhaps TRBD2 (5 bases). The CDR3 has 14 residues. Trimming pared 8 bases from V and 5 bases from J, leaving 18 bases between. CDR1 is SNHLY, CDR2 FYNNEI, per germline. CDR3 sequence reads: CASGGQVTRETQYF. The DNA of the CDR3 is TGTGCCAGCGGCGGGCAGGTCACCCGGGAGACCCAGTACTTC.

This chain uses TRBV12-3 or TRBV12-4 with TRBJ2-1, with TRBD2 matching over 9 bases. The CDR3 contains 15 residues. J was trimmed by 4 bases and V by 7 bases; bases with no gene match: 8. In nucleotides, the CDR3 is TGTGCCAGCAAGTACAGCGGGGGGACTTACAATGAGCAGTTCTTC. Translated, it gives CASKYSGGTYNEQFF.

V and J are TRBV5-1 and TRBJ1-3, with D perhaps TRBD1 (6 bases). Per germline, CDR1 SGHRS and CDR2 YFSETQ. The CDR3 runs 15 residues. V dropped 2 bases and J dropped 3 bases, with 12 bases sitting between them. The CDR3 here is CASSFARGGGNTIYF. CDR3 DNA: TGCGCCAGCAGCTTTGCCAGGGGAGGTGGAAACACCATATATTTT. Complete variable domain (other parts from reference TRBV5-1 and TRBJ1-3): KAGVTQTPRYLIKTRGQQVTLSCSPISGHRSVSWYQQTPGQGLQFLFEYFSETQRNKGNFPGRFSGRQFSNSRSEMNVSTLELGDSALYLCASSFARGGGNTIYFGEGSWLTVV.

The sample holds many counts of this clonotype. The chain recombines TRBV7-2 with TRBJ2-3, with TRBD2 matching 10 bases. Per germline, CDR1 SGHTA and CDR2 FQGNSA. CDR3 length equals 17 residues. V lost 2 bases, J lost 2 bases, and 7 bases stayed unmatched. CDR3 amino acids: CASSLIPLAGNTDTQYF. CDR3 coding DNA: TGTGCCAGCAGCTTAATCCCACTAGCGGGGAACACAGATACGCAGTATTTT.

On this clonotype itself: One junction end does not reproduce the germline sequence, and a read error may be involved. V is TRBV5-1 and J is TRBJ2-3, with TRBD2 matching 9 bases. Germline lookup yields CDR1 SGHRS and CDR2 YFSETQ. This CDR3 has 15 residues. CDR3 in DNA: TGCGCCAGCAGCCCCAGAGAGCGGGGGGTGGATACGCAGTATTTC. It translates to CASSPRERGVDTQYF. Full variable domain (rest looked up from reference TRBV5-1 and TRBJ2-3): KAGVTQTPRYLIKTRGQQVTLSCSPISGHRSVSWYQQTPGQGLQFLFEYFSETQRNKGNFPGRFSGRQFSNSRSEMNVSTLELGDSALYLCASSPRERGVDTQYFGPGTRLTVL.

This chain links TRBV7-2 with TRBJ1-5; D gene ambiguous. Per germline, CDR1 SGHTA and CDR2 FQGNSA. The V gene lost 2 bases and the J gene lost 5 bases, with 16 bases spanning the gap. The CDR3 runs to 16 residues. The CDR3 spells CASSLWEGIWDQPQHF. The CDR3 nucleotides read TGTGCCAGCAGCTTATGGGAGGGCATTTGGGATCAGCCCCAGCATTTT.

This clonotype was counted a few times. The CDR3 is CASSVTGVGTDTQYF. The CDR3 DNA is TGTGCCAGCAGTGTGACAGGCGTCGGCACAGATACGCAGTATTTT. The rearrangement joins TRBV6-1 to TRBJ2-3; weak D call: TRBD1 (6 bases). The CDR3 contains 15 residues. The germline CDR1 and CDR2 sequences are MNHNS and SASEGT. V lost 4 bases and J 1 base, leaving 12 bases between the germline ends.

The sample holds a few counts of this clonotype. V is TRBV5-8 and J is TRBJ2-1, with 8 bases lining up with TRBD1. The CDR3 is 17 residues long. Losses at the gene ends were 3 bases for V and 5 bases for J; bases not matched to a gene: 13. Germline V gives CDR1 SGHTS, CDR2 YDEGEE. Written as DNA, the CDR3 is TGTGCCAGCAGCTACGGACAGGGAGGCAGCCGGGACAATGAGCAGTTCTTC. This encodes CASSYGQGGSRDNEQFF.

This chain uses TRBV4-1 with TRBJ2-2; 8 bases agree with TRBD2. The germline gives CDR1 MGHRA, CDR2 YSYEKL. Unmatched junction bases numbered 9, after V lost 1 base and J lost 5 bases. The CDR3 extends over 17 amino acids. CDR3 DNA: TGCGCCAGCAGCCAAGGGGCGGATCTAGCGGGTACCGGGGAGCTGTTTTTT. Translating gives CASSQGADLAGTGELFF.

This clonotype turned up a few times. This chain joins TRBV5-1 and TRBJ2-3; 8 positions match TRBD2. Trimming took 2 bases from V and 5 from J; bases not matched to a gene: 4. Germline-derived CDR1 and CDR2 are SGHRS and YFSETQ. The CDR3 length is 14 residues. In nucleotides, the CDR3 is TGCGCCAGCAGCTTAGCGGGGGTGCAAGATACGCAGTATTTT. It translates to CASSLAGVQDTQYF.

This clonotype has ten or more counts. The V call is TRBV5-1, the J call TRBJ1-2; D gene uncertain. V was trimmed by 0 bases and J by 5 bases, leaving 11 bases between them. Looked up from germline, CDR1 is SGHRS and CDR2 is YFSETQ. This CDR3 contains 14 residues. The CDR3 protein is CASSLAQEQYGYTF. The CDR3 coding sequence is TGCGCCAGCAGCTTGGCCCAGGAGCAGTATGGCTACACCTTC.

This clonotype was counted ten times or more. The rearrangement joins TRBV10-3 to TRBJ2-7; D is ambiguous. Germline assignment: CDR1 ENHRY and CDR2 SYGVKD. There are 13 residues in the CDR3. V gave up 7 bases and J gave up 6 bases, with 16 bases separating them. CDR3 DNA: TGTGCCATCAAGCAAACATCCGGCGGCGAGCAGTACTTC. Translating gives CAIKQTSGGEQYF.

The chain links TRBV20-1 to TRBJ2-1, with 9 bases that match TRBD2. Germline trimming cut 3 bases from V and 8 bases from J; bases unmatched to any gene: 8. The germline V gene encodes CDR1 DFQATT and CDR2 SNEGSKA (reference sequence). The CDR3 length is 14 residues. The CDR3 DNA sequence: TGCAGTGCTAGGCCCCTAGCGGGGAGAGATGAGCAGTTCTTC. This sequence encodes CSARPLAGRDEQFF.

This clonotype has a handful of counts. The V gene is TRBV7-9, the J gene TRBJ2-1; TRBD1 matches at 11 bases. Germline V gives CDR1 SEHNR, CDR2 FQNEAQ (reference sequence). J gave up 6 bases and V 3 bases, and 4 bases lay outside the gene matches. This CDR3 spans 15 amino acids. The CDR3 here is CASSLAGTGGNEQFF. The CDR3 nucleotides are TGTGCCAGCAGCTTGGCCGGGACAGGGGGCAATGAGCAGTTCTTC.

For this clonotype: A read error may be the cause here, since a much bigger clone is one base away. The chain links TRBV20-1 to TRBJ2-3, with 9 bases aligning to TRBD1. The CDR3 has 16 amino acids. The ends lost 8 bases at V and 2 bases at J; junction bases unmatched: 14. From germline, CDR1 is DFQATT and CDR2 SNEGSKA (reference sequence). Here the CDR3 reads CSTRKQGAGPTDTQYF. For the CDR3, the DNA is TGCAGTACGAGGAAACAGGGGGCAGGGCCCACAGATACGCAGTATTTT.

The chain joins TRBV11-2 to TRBJ2-1, with 14 bases aligning to TRBD2. The CDR3 extends over 17 amino acids. With V trimmed by 4 bases and J by 3 bases, 5 bases remained unmatched. In germline, CDR1 is SGHAT, CDR2 FQNNGV. CDR3 nucleotide sequence: TGTGCCAGCAGCTCCCGACTAGCGGGGGGGCTCTACAATGAGCAGTTCTTC. Encoded protein: CASSSRLAGGLYNEQFF.

This clonotype appeared many times. V usage is TRBV5-1 and J usage is TRBJ1-1; D gene unclear. V lost 0 bases and J lost 3, with 6 bases in between. Germline loops: CDR1 SGHRS, CDR2 YFSETQ. The CDR3 contains 13 residues. DNA of the CDR3: TGCGCCAGCAGCTTGGCCGAGGACACTGAAGCTTTCTTT. Encoded protein: CASSLAEDTEAFF.

The chain employs TRBV7-9 and TRBJ2-3, with D hard to call. The CDR3 is 13 residues long. Between the trimmed V and J ends, which lost 0 bases and 4 bases, there was a span of 5 bases. Per germline, CDR1 SEHNR and CDR2 FQNEAQ (reference sequence). The CDR3 DNA follows: TGTGCCAGCAGCTTAGCGGTCCCAGATACGCAGTATTTT. This sequence encodes CASSLAVPDTQYF. Drawing the rest from reference TRBV7-9 and TRBJ2-3, the complete variable domain is DTGVSQNPRHKITKRGQNVTFRCDPISEHNRLYWYRQTLGQGPEFLTYFQNEAQLEKSRLLSDRFSAERPKGSFSTLEIQRTEQGDSAMYLCASSLAVPDTQYFGPGTRLTVL.